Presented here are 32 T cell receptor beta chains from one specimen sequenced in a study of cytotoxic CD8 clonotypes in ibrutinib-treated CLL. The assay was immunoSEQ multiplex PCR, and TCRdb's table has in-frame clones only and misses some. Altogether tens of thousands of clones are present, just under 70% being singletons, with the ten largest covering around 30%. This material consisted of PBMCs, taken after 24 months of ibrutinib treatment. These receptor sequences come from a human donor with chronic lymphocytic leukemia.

This CDR3 is CASSVESGRREQYF. As DNA, the CDR3 is TGTGCCAGCAGCGTAGAAAGCGGGAGACGGGAGCAGTACTTC. V gene TRBV9 combines with J gene TRBJ2-7; 8 positions match TRBD2. J lost 7 bases, V lost 0 bases, and 6 bases had no gene match. This CDR3 spans 14 amino acids. Germline V gene data show CDR1 as SGDLS and CDR2 as YYNGEE. The full variable domain, its missing parts supplied by reference TRBV9 and TRBJ2-7, is DSGVTQTPKHLITATGQRVTLRCSPRSGDLSVYWYQQSLDQGLQFLIQYYNGEERAKGNILERFSAQQFPDLHSELNLSSLELGDSALYFCASSVESGRREQYFGPGTRLTVT.

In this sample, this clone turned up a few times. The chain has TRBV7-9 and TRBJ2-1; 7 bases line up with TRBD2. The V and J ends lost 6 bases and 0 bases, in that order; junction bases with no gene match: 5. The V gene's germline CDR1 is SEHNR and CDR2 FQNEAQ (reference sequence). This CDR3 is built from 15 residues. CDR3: CASRGGGSSYNEQFF. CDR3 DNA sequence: TGTGCCAGCAGGGGCGGGGGTTCCTCCTACAATGAGCAGTTCTTC.

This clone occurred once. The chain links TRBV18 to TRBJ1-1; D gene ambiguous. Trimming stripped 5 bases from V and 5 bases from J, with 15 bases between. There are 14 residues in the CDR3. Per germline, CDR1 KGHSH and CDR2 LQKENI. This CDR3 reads CASSIDPYTTEAFF. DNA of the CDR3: TGTGCCAGCTCAATAGACCCTTACACTACTGAAGCTTTCTTT.

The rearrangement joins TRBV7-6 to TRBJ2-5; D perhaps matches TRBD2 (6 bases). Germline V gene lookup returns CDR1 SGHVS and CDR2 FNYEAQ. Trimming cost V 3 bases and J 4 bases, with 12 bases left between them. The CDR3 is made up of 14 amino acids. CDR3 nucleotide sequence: TGTGCCAGCAGCTTGCCCAGGGAGGTAGAGACCCAGTACTTC. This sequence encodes CASSLPREVETQYF. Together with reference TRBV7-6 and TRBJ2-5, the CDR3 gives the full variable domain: GAGVSQSPRYKVTKRGQDVALRCDPISGHVSLYWYRQALGQGPEFLTYFNYEAQQDKSGLPNDRFSAERPEGSISTLTIQRTEQRDSAMYRCASSLPREVETQYFGPGTRLLVL.

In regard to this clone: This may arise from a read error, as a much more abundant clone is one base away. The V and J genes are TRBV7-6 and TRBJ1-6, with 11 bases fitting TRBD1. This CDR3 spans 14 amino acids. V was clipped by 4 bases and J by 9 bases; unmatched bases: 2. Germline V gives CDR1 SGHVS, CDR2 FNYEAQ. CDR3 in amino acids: CASSSDRGRSPLHF. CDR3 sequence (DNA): TGTGCCAGCAGCTCGGACAGGGGGCGTTCACCCCTCCACTTT.

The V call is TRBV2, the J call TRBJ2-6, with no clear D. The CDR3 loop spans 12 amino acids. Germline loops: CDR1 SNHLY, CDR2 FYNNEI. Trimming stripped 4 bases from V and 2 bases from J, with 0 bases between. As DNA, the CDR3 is TGTGCCAGCAGTGCTGGGGCCAACGTCCTGACTTTC. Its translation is CASSAGANVLTF.

The CDR3 loop is CASSDPSGGQSSYEQYF. For the CDR3, the DNA is TGTGCCAGCAGCGACCCAAGCGGGGGGCAGAGCTCCTACGAGCAGTACTTC. The gene calls are TRBV5-4 and TRBJ2-7; 9 nucleotides agree with TRBD2. The CDR3 contains 17 residues. The germline gives CDR1 SGHNT, CDR2 YYREEE (reference sequence). The ends lost 4 bases at V and 0 bases at J; junction bases unmatched: 11.

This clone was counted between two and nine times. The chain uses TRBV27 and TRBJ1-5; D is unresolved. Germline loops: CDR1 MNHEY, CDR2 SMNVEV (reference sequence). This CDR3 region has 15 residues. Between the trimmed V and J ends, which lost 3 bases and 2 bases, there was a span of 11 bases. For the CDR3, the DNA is TGTGCCAGCAGTTTGTTGGCAGCCGGCAATCAGCCCCAGCATTTT. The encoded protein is CASSLLAAGNQPQHF.

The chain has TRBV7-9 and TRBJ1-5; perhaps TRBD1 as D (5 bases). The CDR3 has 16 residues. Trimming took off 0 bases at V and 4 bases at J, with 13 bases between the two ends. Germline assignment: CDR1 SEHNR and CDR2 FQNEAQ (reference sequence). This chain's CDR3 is CASSLAGGFGNQPQHF. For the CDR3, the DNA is TGTGCCAGCAGCTTAGCGGGGGGGTTTGGGAATCAGCCCCAGCATTTT. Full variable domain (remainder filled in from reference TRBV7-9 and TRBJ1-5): DTGVSQNPRHKITKRGQNVTFRCDPISEHNRLYWYRQTLGQGPEFLTYFQNEAQLEKSRLLSDRFSAERPKGSFSTLEIQRTEQGDSAMYLCASSLAGGFGNQPQHFGDGTRLSIL.

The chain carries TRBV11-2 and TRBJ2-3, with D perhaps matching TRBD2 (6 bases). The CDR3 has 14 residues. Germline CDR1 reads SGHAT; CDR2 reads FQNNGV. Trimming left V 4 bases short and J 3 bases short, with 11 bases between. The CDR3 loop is CASSSLGGTDTQYF. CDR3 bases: TGTGCCAGCAGCTCACTCGGGGGAACAGATACGCAGTATTTT.

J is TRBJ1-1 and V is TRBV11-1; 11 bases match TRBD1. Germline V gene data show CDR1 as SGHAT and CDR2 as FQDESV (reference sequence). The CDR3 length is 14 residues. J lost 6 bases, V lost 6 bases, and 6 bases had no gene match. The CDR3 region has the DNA TGTGCCAGCAGTGACGGGACAGGGGGACCTGAAGCTTTCTTT. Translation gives CASSDGTGGPEAFF. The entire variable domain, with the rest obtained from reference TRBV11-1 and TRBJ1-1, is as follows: EAEVAQSPRYKITEKSQAVAFWCDPISGHATLYWYRQILGQGPELLVQFQDESVVDDSQLPKDRFSAERLKGVDSTLKIQPAELGDSAMYLCASSDGTGGPEAFFGQGTRLTVV.

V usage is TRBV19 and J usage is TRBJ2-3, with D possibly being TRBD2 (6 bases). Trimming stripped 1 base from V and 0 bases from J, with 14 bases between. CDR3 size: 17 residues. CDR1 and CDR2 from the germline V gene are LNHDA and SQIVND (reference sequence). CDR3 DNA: TGTGCCAGTAGTATAGCGCAGTGGGGGGTTAGCACAGATACGCAGTATTTT. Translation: CASSIAQWGVSTDTQYF.

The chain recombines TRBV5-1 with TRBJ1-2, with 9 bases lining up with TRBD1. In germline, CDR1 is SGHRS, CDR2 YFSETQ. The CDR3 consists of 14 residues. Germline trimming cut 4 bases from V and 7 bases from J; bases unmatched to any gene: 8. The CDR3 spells CASSHRQGVGGYTF. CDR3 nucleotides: TGCGCCAGCAGCCATAGACAGGGGGTAGGTGGCTACACCTTC. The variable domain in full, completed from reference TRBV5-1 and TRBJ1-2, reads KAGVTQTPRYLIKTRGQQVTLSCSPISGHRSVSWYQQTPGQGLQFLFEYFSETQRNKGNFPGRFSGRQFSNSRSEMNVSTLELGDSALYLCASSHRQGVGGYTFGSGTRLTVV.

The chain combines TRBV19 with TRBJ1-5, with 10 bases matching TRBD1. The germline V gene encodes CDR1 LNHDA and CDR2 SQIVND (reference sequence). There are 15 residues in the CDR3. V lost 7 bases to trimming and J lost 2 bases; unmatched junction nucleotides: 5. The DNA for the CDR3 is TGTGCCAGTATAAGGGACAGGGGCGGCAATCAGCCCCAGCATTTT. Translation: CASIRDRGGNQPQHF.

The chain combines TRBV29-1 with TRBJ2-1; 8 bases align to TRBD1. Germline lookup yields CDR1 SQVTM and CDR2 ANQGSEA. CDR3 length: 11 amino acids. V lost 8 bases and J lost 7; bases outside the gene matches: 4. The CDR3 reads CSTHRGNEQFF. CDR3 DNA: TGCAGCACCCACAGGGGGAATGAGCAGTTCTTC.

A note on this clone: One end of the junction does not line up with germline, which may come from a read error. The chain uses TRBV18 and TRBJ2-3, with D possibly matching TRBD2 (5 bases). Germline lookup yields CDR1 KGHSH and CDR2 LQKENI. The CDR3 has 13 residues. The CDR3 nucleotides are TGTGCCAGCTCAGAGTCTAGCATAGATACGCAGTATTTT. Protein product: CASSESSIDTQYF.

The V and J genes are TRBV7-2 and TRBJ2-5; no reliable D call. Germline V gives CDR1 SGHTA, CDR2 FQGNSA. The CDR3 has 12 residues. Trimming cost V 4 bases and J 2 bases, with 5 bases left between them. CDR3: CASSWGQETQYF. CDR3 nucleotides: TGTGCCAGCAGCTGGGGACAAGAGACCCAGTACTTC.

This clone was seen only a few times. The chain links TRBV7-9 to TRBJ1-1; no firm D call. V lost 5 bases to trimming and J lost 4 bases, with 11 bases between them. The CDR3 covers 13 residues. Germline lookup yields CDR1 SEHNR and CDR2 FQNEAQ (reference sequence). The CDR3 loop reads CASSALLGTEAFF. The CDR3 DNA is TGTGCCAGCAGCGCCCTCTTGGGCACTGAAGCTTTCTTT.

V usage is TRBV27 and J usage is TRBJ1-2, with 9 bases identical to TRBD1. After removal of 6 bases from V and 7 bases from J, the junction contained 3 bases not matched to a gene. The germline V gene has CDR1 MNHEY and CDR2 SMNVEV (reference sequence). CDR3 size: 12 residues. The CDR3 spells CASRTGGSGYTF. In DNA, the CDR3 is TGTGCCAGCAGAACAGGGGGCTCTGGCTACACCTTC.

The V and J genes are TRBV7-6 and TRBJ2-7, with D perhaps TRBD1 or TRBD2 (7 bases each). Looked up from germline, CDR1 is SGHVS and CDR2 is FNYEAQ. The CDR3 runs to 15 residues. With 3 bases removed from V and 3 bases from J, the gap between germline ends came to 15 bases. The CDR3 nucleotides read TGTGCCAGCAGCTTTCAGACAGGGAGGGACTACGAGCAGTACTTC. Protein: CASSFQTGRDYEQYF.

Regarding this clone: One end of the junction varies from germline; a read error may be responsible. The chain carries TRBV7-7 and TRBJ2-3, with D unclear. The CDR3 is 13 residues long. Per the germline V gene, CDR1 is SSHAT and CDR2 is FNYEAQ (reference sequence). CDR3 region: CASSQVSTDTQYF. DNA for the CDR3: TGTGCTAGCAGTCAAGTCAGCACAGATACGCAGTATTTT. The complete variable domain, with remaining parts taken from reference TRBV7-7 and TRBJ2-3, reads GAGVSQSPRYKVTKRGQDVTLRCDPISSHATLYWYQQALGQGPEFLTYFNYEAQPDKSGLPSDRFSAERPEGSISTLTIQRTEQRDSAMYRCASSQVSTDTQYFGPGTRLTVL.

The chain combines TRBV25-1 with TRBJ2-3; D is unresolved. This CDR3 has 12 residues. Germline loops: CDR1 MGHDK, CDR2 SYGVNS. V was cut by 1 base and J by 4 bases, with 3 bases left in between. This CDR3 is CASSESADTQYF. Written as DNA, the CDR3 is TGTGCCAGCAGTGAATCCGCAGATACGCAGTATTTT.

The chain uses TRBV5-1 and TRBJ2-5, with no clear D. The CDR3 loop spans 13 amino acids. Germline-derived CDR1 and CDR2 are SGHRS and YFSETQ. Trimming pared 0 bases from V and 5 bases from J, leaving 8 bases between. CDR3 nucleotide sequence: TGCGCCAGCAGCTTGGCCGGCAGGGAGACCCAGTACTTC. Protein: CASSLAGRETQYF.

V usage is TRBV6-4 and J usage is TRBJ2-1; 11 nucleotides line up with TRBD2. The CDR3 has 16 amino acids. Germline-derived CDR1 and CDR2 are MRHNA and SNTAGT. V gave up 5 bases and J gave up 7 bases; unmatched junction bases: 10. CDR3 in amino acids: CASSRTSGSTGNEQFF. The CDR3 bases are TGTGCCAGCAGTCGGACTAGCGGGTCGACGGGTAATGAGCAGTTCTTC.

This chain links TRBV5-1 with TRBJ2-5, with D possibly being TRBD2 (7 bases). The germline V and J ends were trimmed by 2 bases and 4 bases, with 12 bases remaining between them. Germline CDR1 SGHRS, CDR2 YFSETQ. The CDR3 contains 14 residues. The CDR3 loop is CASSFNGGPETQYF. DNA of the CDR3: TGCGCCAGCAGCTTTAACGGGGGGCCAGAGACCCAGTACTTC.

The chain's CDR3 is CASSVGARTDTQYF. CDR3 sequence (DNA): TGTGCCAGCAGCGTCGGGGCGCGCACAGATACGCAGTATTTT. The rearrangement joins TRBV5-4 to TRBJ2-3; D might be TRBD1 or TRBD2, each matching 5 bases. Trimming removed 4 bases at V and 1 base at J, with 10 bases between. Germline V gene sequence: CDR1 SGHNT, CDR2 YYREEE (reference sequence). CDR3 size: 14 residues.

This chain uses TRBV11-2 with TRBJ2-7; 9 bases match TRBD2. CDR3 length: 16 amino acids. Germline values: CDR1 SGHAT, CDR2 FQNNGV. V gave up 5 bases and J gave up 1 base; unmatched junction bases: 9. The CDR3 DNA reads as TGTGCCAGCAGCCGGGGACTAGCTGTTCTTTCCTACGAGCAGTACTTC. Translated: CASSRGLAVLSYEQYF.

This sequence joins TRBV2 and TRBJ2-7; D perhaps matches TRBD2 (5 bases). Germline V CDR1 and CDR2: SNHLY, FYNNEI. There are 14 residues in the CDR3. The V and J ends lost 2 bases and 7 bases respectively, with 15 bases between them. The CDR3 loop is CASSELYRTGEQYF. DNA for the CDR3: TGTGCCAGCAGTGAATTGTACAGAACGGGGGAGCAGTACTTC.

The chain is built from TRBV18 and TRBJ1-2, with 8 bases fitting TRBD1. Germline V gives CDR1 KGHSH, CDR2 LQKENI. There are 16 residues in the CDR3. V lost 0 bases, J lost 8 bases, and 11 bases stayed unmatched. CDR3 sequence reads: CASSPPGTGVGRGYTF. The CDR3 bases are TGTGCCAGCTCACCACCAGGGACAGGAGTCGGGAGAGGCTACACCTTC.

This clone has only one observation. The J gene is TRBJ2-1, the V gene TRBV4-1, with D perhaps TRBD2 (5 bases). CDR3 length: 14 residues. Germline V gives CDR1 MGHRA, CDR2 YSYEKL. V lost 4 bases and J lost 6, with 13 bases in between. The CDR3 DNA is TGCGCCAGCAGCCCAGGACTTCATTTCAATGAGCAGTTCTTC. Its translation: CASSPGLHFNEQFF.

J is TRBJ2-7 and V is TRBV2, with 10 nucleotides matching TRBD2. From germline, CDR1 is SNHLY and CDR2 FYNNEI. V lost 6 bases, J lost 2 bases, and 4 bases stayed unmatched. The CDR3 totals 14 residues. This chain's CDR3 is CASRRAGGAYEQYF. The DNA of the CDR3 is TGTGCCAGCAGGAGAGCGGGGGGGGCCTACGAGCAGTACTTC.

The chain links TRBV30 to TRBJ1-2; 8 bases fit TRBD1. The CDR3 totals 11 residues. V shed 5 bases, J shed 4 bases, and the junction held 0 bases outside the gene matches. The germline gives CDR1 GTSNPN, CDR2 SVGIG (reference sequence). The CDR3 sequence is CAWGTGYGYTF. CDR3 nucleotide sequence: TGTGCCTGGGGGACAGGCTATGGCTACACCTTC. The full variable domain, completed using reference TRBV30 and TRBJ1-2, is SQTIHQWPATLVQPVGSPLSLECTVEGTSNPNLYWYRQAAGRGLQLLFYSVGIGQISSEVPQNLSASRPQDRQFILSSKKLLLSDSGFYLCAWGTGYGYTFGSGTRLTVV.